These 15 T cell receptor beta chains originate from one sample sequenced in a study of blood T cell repertoires in COVID-19. Using immunoSEQ multiplex PCR, the repertoire was profiled, and TCRdb retains in-frame clones only, with some absent. The repertoire holds tens of thousands of clones, with approximately 79% as singletons. Source material: peripheral blood. All receptors come from a man older than 75 with active or convalescent COVID-19.

The chain is built from TRBV27 and TRBJ2-3; TRBD2 matches at 13 bases. The CDR3 is made up of 19 amino acids. Losses at the gene ends were 2 bases for V and 2 bases for J; bases not matched to a gene: 10. Germline V gives CDR1 MNHEY, CDR2 SMNVEV (reference sequence). CDR3 in amino acids: CASSLTSGLAGRITDTQYF. DNA of the CDR3: TGTGCCAGCAGTTTAACCTCGGGACTAGCGGGGAGGATCACAGATACGCAGTATTTT.

V gene TRBV6-5 combines with J gene TRBJ2-7; no definite D call. V lost 6 bases to trimming and J lost 0 bases, with 12 bases between them. The germline V gene has CDR1 MNHEY and CDR2 SVGAGI. The CDR3 totals 14 residues. This chain's CDR3 is CASRVTGSSYEQYF. The CDR3 region has the DNA TGTGCCAGCAGGGTAACCGGGTCCTCCTACGAGCAGTACTTC.

About this clone itself: At one of its ends the junction is not consistent with the germline gene, which may arise from a read error. V is TRBV27 and J is TRBJ2-4, with 10 bases matching TRBD2. Germline V gives CDR1 MNHEY, CDR2 SMNVEV (reference sequence). The CDR3 is made up of 16 amino acids. The CDR3 bases are TGTGCCAGCAGTAGCCGGCTAGCGGGAGCCATAAACATTCAGTACTTC. Protein: CASSSRLAGAINIQYF.

The chain has TRBV3-1 (or the pseudogene TRBV3-2) and TRBJ2-1, with 8 nucleotides matching TRBD2. J gave up 8 bases and V 7 bases, and 13 bases lay outside the gene matches. Per germline, CDR1 LGHDT and CDR2 YNNKEL (reference sequence). This CDR3 has 15 amino acids. The CDR3 coding sequence is TGTGCCAGCACCACCACGGGGGGGGCACATCATGAGCAGTTCTTC. It encodes CASTTTGGAHHEQFF.

The V call is TRBV10-3, the J call TRBJ1-3, with D hard to call. Germline V gives CDR1 ENHRY, CDR2 SYGVKD. The CDR3 loop spans 16 amino acids. V dropped 0 bases and J dropped 0 bases, with 9 bases sitting between them. Here the CDR3 DNA reads TGTGCCATCAGTGAGTCCCCCAGGAACTCTGGAAACACCATATATTTT. Residues: CAISESPRNSGNTIYF.

The chain recombines TRBV3-1 (or the pseudogene TRBV3-2) with TRBJ2-7; D is uncertain. The CDR3 extends over 13 amino acids. Trimming took off 1 base at V and 6 bases at J, with 10 bases between the two ends. Germline CDR1 is LGHDT and CDR2 is YNNKEL (reference sequence). CDR3 region: CASSQAGRSEQYF. In nucleotides, the CDR3 is TGTGCCAGCAGCCAAGCGGGTAGATCCGAGCAGTACTTC.

This clone was seen just once. This rearrangement joins TRBV5-5 to TRBJ2-7, with 7 bases aligning to TRBD1. V was pared by 1 base and J by 4 bases, with 11 bases of the junction left unmatched. Germline values: CDR1 SGHKS, CDR2 YYEKEE (reference sequence). The CDR3 covers 16 residues. The CDR3, as DNA: TGTGCCAGCAGCTTGAGGGGTGGTCAGGGGGATTACGAGCAGTACTTC. Amino acids: CASSLRGGQGDYEQYF.

The chain employs TRBV3-1 (or the pseudogene TRBV3-2) and TRBJ2-1, with 11 bases identical to TRBD2. Unmatched junction bases numbered 6, after V lost 2 bases and J lost 6 bases. Germline V gene data show CDR1 as LGHDT and CDR2 as YNNKEL (reference sequence). The CDR3 is made up of 16 amino acids. The CDR3 DNA follows: TGTGCCAGCAGCCAACCGGGACTAGCGGATTCCAATGAGCAGTTCTTC. This encodes CASSQPGLADSNEQFF.

This rearrangement joins TRBV7-9 to TRBJ2-1; a possible D gene is TRBD1 (5 bases). This CDR3 contains 15 residues. Trimming took off 5 bases at V and 0 bases at J, with 11 bases between the two ends. Germline lookup yields CDR1 SEHNR and CDR2 FQNEAQ (reference sequence). CDR3 region: CASSRGASSYNEQFF. CDR3 sequence (DNA): TGTGCCAGCAGCCGTGGGGCGAGCTCCTACAATGAGCAGTTCTTC.

The DNA for the CDR3 is TGTGCCAGCAATTCAGGAAATTCACCCCTCCACTTT. It yields the protein CASNSGNSPLHF. This chain connects TRBV2 to TRBJ1-6; D gene uncertain. Germline V CDR1 and CDR2: SNHLY, FYNNEI. The CDR3 contains 12 residues. V lost 7 bases and J 7 bases, leaving 8 bases between the germline ends.

V gene TRBV5-6 combines with J gene TRBJ2-5; no definite D call. Germline V lookup: CDR1 SGHDT, CDR2 YYEEEE. V shed 4 bases and J shed 2 bases, with 3 bases lying between them. The CDR3 sequence is 11 residues long. The CDR3 protein is CASSLQETQYF. In DNA, the CDR3 is TGTGCCAGCAGCCTTCAAGAGACCCAGTACTTC. Combining the CDR3 with reference TRBV5-6 and TRBJ2-5 gives the whole variable domain DAGVTQSPTHLIKTRGQQVTLRCSPKSGHDTVSWYQQALGQGPQFIFQYYEEEERQRGNFPDRFSGHQFPNYSSELNVNALLLGDSALYLCASSLQETQYFGPGTRLLVL.

The V and J genes are TRBV6-2 or TRBV6-3 and TRBJ1-3; 7 nucleotides agree with TRBD1. CDR1 and CDR2 from the germline V gene are MNHEY and SVGEGT. After removal of 2 bases from V and 1 base from J, the junction contained 2 bases not matched to a gene. The CDR3 covers 15 residues. The DNA of the CDR3 is TGTGCCAGCAGTTACGACAGGGCTTCTGGAAACACCATATATTTT. Encoded protein: CASSYDRASGNTIYF.

The chain carries TRBV6-5 and TRBJ2-2, with D tentatively TRBD2 (6 bases). Per the germline V gene, CDR1 is MNHEY and CDR2 is SVGAGI. V shed 2 bases and J shed 1 base, with 11 bases lying between them. This CDR3 region has 16 residues. CDR3 amino acids: CASSYGLAVNTGELFF. CDR3 nucleotide sequence: TGTGCCAGCAGTTACGGGTTAGCGGTGAACACCGGGGAGCTGTTTTTT.

This rearrangement joins TRBV19 to TRBJ2-1, with 7 bases fitting TRBD1. Germline values: CDR1 LNHDA, CDR2 SQIVND (reference sequence). After removal of 1 base from V and 8 bases from J, the junction contained 8 bases not matched to a gene. This CDR3 spans 15 amino acids. The CDR3 sequence is CASSIGQGPGYEQFF. CDR3 bases: TGTGCCAGTAGTATAGGACAGGGCCCGGGCTATGAGCAGTTCTTC.

The gene calls are TRBV4-1 and TRBJ1-2; D is undetermined. V was pared by 1 base and J by 7 bases, with 13 bases between. Germline lookup yields CDR1 MGHRA and CDR2 YSYEKL. There are 14 residues in the CDR3. The CDR3 region has the DNA TGCGCCAGCAGCCAAGCTGGTCAGGTGGGTGGCTACACCTTC. Protein: CASSQAGQVGGYTF.